This TCR beta chain emerged from a study of blood T cell repertoires in COVID-19. This clone appeared once. As processed by the authors: Reference gene primer amplification gave estimated nucleated cell counts. This table comes from immunoSEQ multiplex PCR, and its TCRdb copy is limited to in-frame clones, with some not included. From that table come the V and J calls and clone size; the DNA was used to work out D and trimming. The table has a few hundred thousand clones, more than 75% seen once. The ends lost 4 bases at V and 8 bases at J; junction bases unmatched: 7. The CDR3 runs to 14 residues. Germline CDR1 and CDR2: SGHRS and YFSETQ.

The chain employs TRBV5-1 and TRBJ1-4; 8 bases are shared with TRBD1. This receptor was identified in a human donor in a cohort sampled during active COVID-19. What was sequenced was peripheral blood. The DNA of the CDR3 is TGCGCCAGCAGCCTCACAGGGGGTACCGAAAAACTGTTTTTT. The encoded protein is CASSLTGGTEKLFF.